This T cell receptor (beta chain) was sequenced during a study of blood T cell repertoires in COVID-19. Study-wide background: T cells, B-cell-depleted T cells, or PBMCs supplied cDNA or gDNA.

TCRdb's copy holds only in-frame clones and misses some; the assay was immunoSEQ multiplex PCR. This table holds over 100,000 clones, around nine tenths found once. This CDR3 region has 15 residues. The sequencing input was peripheral blood. This chain uses TRBV21-1 with TRBJ2-1; TRBD2 is taken as the D call from the table, unchecked against the DNA. TRBV21-1 has pseudogene status. This TCR was sampled from a man aged 45 to 65 with active or convalescent COVID-19. Here the CDR3 DNA reads TGTGCCAGCAGCAAAGTACTAGGCCCGCACAATGAGCAGTTCTTC. It encodes CASSKVLGPHNEQFF.